This T cell receptor (beta chain) originates from a study of T cells after yellow fever vaccination. A 5'RACE template-switching step, the method used to make TCR cDNA, added a universal primer site and UMIs. TCRdb used MiXCR to reprocess the 5' RACE reads, holding one entry per CDR3 protein. The data show hundreds of thousands of distinct CDR3 sequences, over 9% seen once. This clonotype came up a few times. This TCR came from a young man who received the YFV17D yellow fever vaccine. The starting material was PBMCs, obtained on the day of the yellow fever booster vaccination.

The CDR3 DNA reads TGTGCCACCAGGGGGTCTAGCAATCAGCCCCAGCATTTT. It specifies CATRGSSNQPQHF. The rearrangement links TRBV15 to TRBJ1-5; D gene uncertain. Germline V gene data show CDR1 as LNHNV and CDR2 as YYDKDF (reference sequence). Deletions cut 6 bases from V and 0 bases from J, with 6 bases between. The length of the CDR3 is 13 residues.